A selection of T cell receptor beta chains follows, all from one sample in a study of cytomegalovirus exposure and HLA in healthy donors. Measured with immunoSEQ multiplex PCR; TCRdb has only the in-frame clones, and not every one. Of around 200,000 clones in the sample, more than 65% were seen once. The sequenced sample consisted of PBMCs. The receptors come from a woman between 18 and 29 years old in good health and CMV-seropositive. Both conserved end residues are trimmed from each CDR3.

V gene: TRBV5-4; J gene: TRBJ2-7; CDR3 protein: ASSPSVGAASYEQY
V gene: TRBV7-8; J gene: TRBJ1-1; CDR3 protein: ASLALGGIGTEAF
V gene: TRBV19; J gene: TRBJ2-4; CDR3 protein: ASSDRSRLNIQY
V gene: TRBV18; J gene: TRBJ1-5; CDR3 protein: ASSPYYRQGLQPQH
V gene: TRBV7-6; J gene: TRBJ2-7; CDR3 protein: ASSAQEGMREQY
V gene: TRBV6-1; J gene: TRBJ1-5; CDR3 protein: ASSEQQGINQPQH
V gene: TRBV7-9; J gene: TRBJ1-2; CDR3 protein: ASSFAANYGYT
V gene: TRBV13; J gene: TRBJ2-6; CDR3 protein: ASSEGGGGANVLT
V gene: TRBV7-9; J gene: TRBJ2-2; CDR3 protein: ASRGSGELF
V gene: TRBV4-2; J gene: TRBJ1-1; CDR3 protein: ASSQELRTGGTEAF
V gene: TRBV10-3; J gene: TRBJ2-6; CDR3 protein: AISPGQAFPPGANVLT
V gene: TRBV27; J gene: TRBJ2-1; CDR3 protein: ASHPSGGSNEQF
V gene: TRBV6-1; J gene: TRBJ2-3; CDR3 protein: ASSGTSISTQY
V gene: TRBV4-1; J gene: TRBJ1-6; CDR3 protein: ASSHTASNSPLH
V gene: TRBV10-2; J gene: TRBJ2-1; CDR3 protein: ASTPGGWNEQF
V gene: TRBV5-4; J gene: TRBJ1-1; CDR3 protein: ASSLPQGQGTEAF
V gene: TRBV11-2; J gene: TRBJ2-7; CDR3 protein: ASSLTWDRSYEQY
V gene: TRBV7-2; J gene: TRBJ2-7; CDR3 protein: ASSPSSGGYEQY
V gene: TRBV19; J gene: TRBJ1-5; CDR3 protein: ASSTSNRGQQPQH
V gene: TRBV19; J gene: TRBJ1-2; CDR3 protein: ASSIGAGTNYGYT
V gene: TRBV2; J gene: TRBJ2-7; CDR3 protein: ASRGGLGKGLYEQY
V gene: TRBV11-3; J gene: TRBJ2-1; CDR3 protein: ASSGAGGYNEQF
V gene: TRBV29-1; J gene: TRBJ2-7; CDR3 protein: SVEKQVPHEQY
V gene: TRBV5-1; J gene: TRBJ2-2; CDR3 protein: ASSPGDSTGELF
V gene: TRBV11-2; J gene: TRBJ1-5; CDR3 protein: ASSLGQGVFNQPQH